This TCR beta chain was profiled in a study of beta chain features in type 1 diabetes. The study, taken as a whole, reports: People with Type 1 diabetes carried modestly yet significantly shorter TCRB CDR3s in all four CD4+ subsets.

As every portion of the isolated RNA was reverse transcribed, the sequencing read expressed TCRB transcripts. TCRdb's copy holds only in-frame clones and misses some; the assay was immunoSEQ multiplex PCR. Among about 650,000 clones listed, around 12% were seen once. The CDR3 extends over 13 amino acids. Germline CDR1 reads SGHVS; CDR2 reads FNYEAQ. V lost 2 bases and J 8 bases, leaving 7 bases between the germline ends. This clone was detected only a few times. No antigen is known for it. This sequence joins TRBV7-6 and TRBJ1-6; D gene ambiguous. Sequencing used naive CD4+ T cells from blood. This sequence was found in a man aged 30 to 45 with type 1 diabetes. The CDR3, as DNA: TGTGCCAGCAGCTTAAGGACGGATTCACCCCTCCACTTT. Its protein product is CASSLRTDSPLHF.